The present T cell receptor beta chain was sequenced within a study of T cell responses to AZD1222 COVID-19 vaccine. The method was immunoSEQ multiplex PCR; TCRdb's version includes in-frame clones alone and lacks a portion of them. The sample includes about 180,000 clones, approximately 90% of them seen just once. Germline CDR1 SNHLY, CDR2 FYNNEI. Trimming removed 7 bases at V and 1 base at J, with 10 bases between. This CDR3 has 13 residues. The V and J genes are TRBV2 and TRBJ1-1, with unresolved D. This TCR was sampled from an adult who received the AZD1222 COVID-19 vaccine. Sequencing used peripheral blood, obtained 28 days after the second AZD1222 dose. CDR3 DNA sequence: TGTGCCAGCACTATTGACAAGAACACTGAAGCTTTCTTT. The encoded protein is CASTIDKNTEAFF.